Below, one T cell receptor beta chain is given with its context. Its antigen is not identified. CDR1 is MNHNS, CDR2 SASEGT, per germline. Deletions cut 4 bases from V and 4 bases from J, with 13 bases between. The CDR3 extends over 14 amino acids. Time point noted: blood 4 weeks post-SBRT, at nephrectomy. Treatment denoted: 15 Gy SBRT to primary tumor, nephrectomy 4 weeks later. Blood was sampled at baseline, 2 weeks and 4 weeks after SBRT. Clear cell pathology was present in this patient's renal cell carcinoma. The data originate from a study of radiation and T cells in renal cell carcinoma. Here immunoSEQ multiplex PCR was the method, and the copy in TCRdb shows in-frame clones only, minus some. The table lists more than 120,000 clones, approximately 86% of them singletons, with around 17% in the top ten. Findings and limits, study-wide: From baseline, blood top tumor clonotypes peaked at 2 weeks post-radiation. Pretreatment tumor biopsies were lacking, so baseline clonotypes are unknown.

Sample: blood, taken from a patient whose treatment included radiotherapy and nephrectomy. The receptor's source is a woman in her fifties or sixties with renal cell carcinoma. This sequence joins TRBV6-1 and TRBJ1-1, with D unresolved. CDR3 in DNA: TGTGCCAGCAGTGGCGCGGGTTTGAGCACTGAAGCTTTCTTT. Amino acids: CASSGAGLSTEAFF.